These 21 T cell receptor beta chains were sequenced from one sample in a study of OX40 agonist ivuxolimab in advanced cancers. Some clones are missing from TCRdb's copy, which holds only in-frame ones; the method was immunoSEQ multiplex PCR. This sample carries tens of thousands of clones, 85% of them seen once, and the ten largest clones take 0.5% to 0.6%. The specimen was CD4+ or CD8+ T cells sorted from blood, collected in a trial of the OX40 agonist ivuxolimab. The receptor set was obtained from an adult with an advanced solid tumor such as melanoma, head and neck, liver or kidney cancer.

The J gene is TRBJ2-1, the V gene TRBV30, with 9 bases identical to TRBD2. Per germline, CDR1 GTSNPN and CDR2 SVGIG (reference sequence). The CDR3 extends over 14 amino acids. V lost 3 bases, J lost 8 bases, and 8 bases stayed unmatched. CDR3 DNA: TGTGCCTGGAGCTCGGGACTAGCTGGGTATGAGCAGTTCTTC. It is translated as CAWSSGLAGYEQFF.

The V and J genes are TRBV21-1 and TRBJ1-1; the table's D call, TRBD1, has no DNA check behind it. TRBV21-1 represents a pseudogene. This CDR3 comprises 18 residues. CDR3 loop: CASSKGVKGGRGNTEAFF. Here the CDR3 DNA reads TGTGCCAGCAGCAAAGGGGTTAAAGGGGGAAGGGGGAACACTGAAGCTTTCTTT.

The chain has TRBV30 and TRBJ1-1, with D possibly TRBD1 on 5 matching bases. V dropped 0 bases and J dropped 1 base, with 12 bases sitting between them. Germline CDR1 reads GTSNPN; CDR2 reads SVGIG (reference sequence). This CDR3 is 15 amino acids long. The CDR3 loop is CAWSVDDSTNTEAFF. The CDR3 bases are TGTGCCTGGAGTGTAGACGACAGTACGAACACTGAAGCTTTCTTT.

This chain joins TRBV28 and TRBJ1-2, with D uncertain. Trimming shortened V by 2 bases and J by 11 bases, and 15 bases separated the two germline ends. The germline V gene has CDR1 MDHEN and CDR2 SYDVKM. The length of the CDR3 is 13 residues. The DNA of the CDR3 is TGTGCCAGCAGTTTAAGGTTTTCAACCCCGTACACCTTC. Translating it yields CASSLRFSTPYTF.

The V call is TRBV5-6, the J call TRBJ2-5, with TRBD1 as a possible D gene (5 bases). The germline V and J ends were trimmed by 3 bases and 1 base, with 16 bases remaining between them. Germline lookup yields CDR1 SGHDT and CDR2 YYEEEE. The CDR3 has 16 amino acids. The CDR3 is CASSSTLTGFQETQYF. The CDR3 bases are TGTGCCAGCAGCTCGACCCTCACAGGATTCCAAGAGACCCAGTACTTC.

This chain joins TRBV19 and TRBJ1-2, with a tentative D call TRBD1 (5 bases). The CDR3 is made up of 14 amino acids. V gave up 3 bases and J gave up 2 bases, with 10 bases separating them. Germline V gene lookup returns CDR1 LNHDA and CDR2 SQIVND (reference sequence). The chain's CDR3 is CASSMGHLNYGYTF. The CDR3 DNA follows: TGTGCCAGTAGTATGGGGCACCTAAACTATGGCTACACCTTC.

This clone was seen just once. The chain employs TRBV7-2 and TRBJ1-1; D not resolved. Germline lookup yields CDR1 SGHTA and CDR2 FQGNSA. V was clipped by 5 bases and J by 4 bases, with 14 bases between them. The CDR3 has 14 amino acids. Written as DNA, the CDR3 is TGTGCCAGCAGCCTGGGCCGGGGTGGCACTGAAGCTTTCTTT. Translation: CASSLGRGGTEAFF.

V and J are TRBV5-1 and TRBJ1-4; 9 bases fit TRBD1. The junction had 4 bases not matched to a gene; V was cut back by 2 bases and J by 5 bases. The CDR3 contains 15 residues. Per the germline V gene, CDR1 is SGHRS and CDR2 is YFSETQ. The CDR3 bases are TGCGCCAGCAGCTTAAGACAGGGGGAAAATGAAAAACTGTTTTTT. Protein: CASSLRQGENEKLFF.

The chain combines TRBV10-2 with TRBJ1-4; 8 nucleotides match TRBD1. The CDR3 totals 13 residues. From germline, CDR1 is WSHSY and CDR2 SAAADI. V shed 6 bases, J shed 8 bases, and the junction held 5 bases outside the gene matches. Written as DNA, the CDR3 is TGCGCCAGCAGAGTAGCAGGGGGCGAAAAACTGTTTTTT. Its translation: CASRVAGGEKLFF.

The gene calls are TRBV2 and TRBJ2-5, with 11 positions matching TRBD1. The germline CDR1 and CDR2 sequences are SNHLY and FYNNEI. The CDR3 runs to 15 residues. V shed 4 bases, J shed 3 bases, and the junction held 4 bases outside the gene matches. CDR3 residues: CASSGDRGSKETQYF. The CDR3 DNA follows: TGTGCCAGCAGTGGGGACAGGGGGAGTAAAGAGACCCAGTACTTC.

The chain uses TRBV18 and TRBJ1-6; D is perhaps TRBD1 (6 bases). Trimming took 4 bases from V and 6 from J, leaving 7 bases between them. Germline CDR1 and CDR2: KGHSH and LQKENI. This CDR3 spans 13 amino acids. CDR3 sequence reads: CASSRGLNSPLHF. The CDR3 DNA sequence: TGTGCCAGCTCACGGGGGCTTAATTCACCCCTCCACTTT.

V usage is TRBV29-1 and J usage is TRBJ2-1; possible D gene TRBD2, 6 bases. V lost 0 bases to trimming and J lost 9 bases, with 15 bases between them. There are 14 residues in the CDR3. Germline assignment: CDR1 SQVTM and CDR2 ANQGSEA. The CDR3 DNA reads as TGCAGCGTTGAAGATCGGGGAGGATTGGGTGAGCAGTTCTTC. Its protein is CSVEDRGGLGEQFF.

This clone was counted a few times. V gene TRBV11-2 combines with J gene TRBJ2-3; tentatively, D is TRBD2 (6 bases). Germline V lookup: CDR1 SGHAT, CDR2 FQNNGV. This CDR3 is built from 16 residues. Trimming cost V 4 bases and J 0 bases, with 14 bases left between them. CDR3 in amino acids: CASSYGYGSSTDTQYF. CDR3 nucleotide sequence: TGTGCCAGCAGCTACGGGTACGGGAGTAGCACAGATACGCAGTATTTT.

V and J are TRBV29-1 and TRBJ2-3, with D uncertain. V lost 6 bases and J lost 0, with 10 bases in between. The CDR3 is made up of 13 amino acids. Germline-derived CDR1 and CDR2 are SQVTM and ANQGSEA. In DNA, the CDR3 is TGCAGCGTCCCTCCGCGGAGCACAGATACGCAGTATTTT. Translating it yields CSVPPRSTDTQYF.

The J gene is TRBJ2-5, the V gene TRBV10-3; 7 bases agree with TRBD1. The CDR3 extends over 17 amino acids. CDR1 and CDR2 (germline): ENHRY, SYGVKD. The trim removed 3 bases at V and 3 bases at J, leaving 13 bases unmatched. DNA for the CDR3: TGTGCCATCAGTGATCGCGGTGTCGACAGGGCAAAAGAGACCCAGTACTTC. Translating gives CAISDRGVDRAKETQYF.

This clone came up once. This CDR3 reads CASSLDRVNEQYF. The CDR3 DNA follows: TGTGCCAGCAGCTTGGACAGGGTTAACGAGCAGTACTTC. This chain connects TRBV5-4 to TRBJ2-7, with a weak D call TRBD1 (6 bases). The CDR3 is made up of 13 amino acids. V lost 0 bases, J lost 5 bases, and 9 bases lay in between. The germline V gene has CDR1 SGHNT and CDR2 YYREEE (reference sequence).

The CDR3 is CASSLEGGSYEQYF. The CDR3 coding sequence is TGTGCCAGCAGCTTGGAGGGCGGTTCCTACGAGCAGTACTTC. The chain is built from TRBV7-2 and TRBJ2-7; D is possibly TRBD2 (6 bases). The CDR3 extends over 14 amino acids. The germline V and J ends were trimmed by 3 bases and 1 base, with 10 bases remaining between them. Per germline, CDR1 SGHTA and CDR2 FQGNSA.

The chain couples TRBV21-1 to TRBJ1-2. TRBV21-1 is deemed a pseudogene. The CDR3 runs 14 residues. The CDR3 sequence: CASTGTALNYGYTF. DNA of the CDR3: TGTGCCAGCACGGGGACTGCCCTCAACTATGGCTACACCTTC.

The J gene is TRBJ1-4, the V gene TRBV6-5; 7 nucleotides align to TRBD1. The CDR3 is 15 residues long. Germline loops: CDR1 MNHEY, CDR2 SVGAGI. The junction had 6 bases not matched to a gene; V was cut back by 4 bases and J by 4 bases. As DNA, the CDR3 is TGTGCCAGCAGTTCGTCCGGGACAGTTAATGAAAAACTGTTTTTT. Residues: CASSSSGTVNEKLFF.

The chain employs TRBV9 and TRBJ2-5; D is unresolved. CDR3 length: 14 amino acids. Trimming left V 0 bases short and J 5 bases short, with 11 bases between. Germline V gives CDR1 SGDLS, CDR2 YYNGEE. CDR3 sequence (DNA): TGTGCCAGCAGCGTAGGGCTTAACTCGGAGACCCAGTACTTC. Translated, it gives CASSVGLNSETQYF.

This clone has just a few counts. The V and J genes are TRBV10-1 and TRBJ1-1, with 8 bases that match TRBD1. Germline lookup yields CDR1 WNHNN and CDR2 SYGVQD (reference sequence). The length of the CDR3 is 13 residues. Trimming removed 4 bases from V and 10 bases from J; junction bases left unmatched: 8. CDR3 coding DNA: TGCGCCAGCAGTGGTCTGGGACAGGAGCGAGCTTTCTTT. Protein product: CASSGLGQERAFF.